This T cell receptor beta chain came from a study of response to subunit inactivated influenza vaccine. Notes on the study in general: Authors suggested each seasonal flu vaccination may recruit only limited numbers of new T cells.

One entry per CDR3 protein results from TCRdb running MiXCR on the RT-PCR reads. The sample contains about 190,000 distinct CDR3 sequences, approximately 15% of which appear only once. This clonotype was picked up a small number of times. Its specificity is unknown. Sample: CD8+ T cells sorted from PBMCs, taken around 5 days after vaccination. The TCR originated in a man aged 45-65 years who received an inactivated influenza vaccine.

This CDR3 reads CASSFGGSTEAFF. The CDR3 coding sequence is TGTGCCAGCAGTTTTGGGGGAAGTACTGAAGCTTTCTTT. This chain joins TRBV27 and TRBJ1-1; possible D gene TRBD1, 5 bases. CDR3 size: 13 residues. Germline V gene lookup returns CDR1 MNHEY and CDR2 SMNVEV (reference sequence). Between the trimmed V and J ends, which lost 3 bases and 5 bases, there was a span of 10 bases.